One sample yielded the 2 T cell receptor beta chains listed below, sequenced in a study of technical replicates of blood from four donors. The protocol was immunoSEQ multiplex PCR, while the TCRdb copy is restricted to in-frame clones and leaves out a portion. The sample shows approximately 10,000 clones, 93% of them seen only once. Sequenced material: PBMCs. All receptors come from a human donor in good health.

The chain carries TRBV2 and TRBJ2-3; 7 bases line up with TRBD1. The germline V gene has CDR1 SNHLY and CDR2 FYNNEI. CDR3 length equals 16 residues. V was clipped by 3 bases and J by 0 bases; unmatched bases: 6. The CDR3 sequence is CASSEFQGGSTDTQYF. The CDR3 DNA sequence: TGTGCCAGCAGTGAGTTTCAAGGGGGCAGCACAGATACGCAGTATTTT.

The chain is built from TRBV30 and TRBJ1-2, with D tentatively TRBD1 (6 bases). This CDR3 spans 12 amino acids. The germline V gene encodes CDR1 GTSNPN and CDR2 SVGIG (reference sequence). Trimming took off 7 bases at V and 5 bases at J, with 14 bases between the two ends. The CDR3 spells CAFLDRTYGYTF. Written as DNA, the CDR3 is TGTGCCTTCCTCGACAGGACTTATGGCTACACCTTC.